This T cell receptor (beta chain) came from a study of shared clonotypes between healthy human individuals. The healthy adult donors were HIV-negative and reported no recent acute infections or vaccinations. All of the donors resided in Nashville, Tennessee, and each was a Caucasian adult. V was pared by 7 bases and J by 0 bases, with 12 bases between. This CDR3 comprises 14 residues. Germline loops: CDR1 LNHDA, CDR2 SQIVND (reference sequence). This clone has a single count. Samples underwent the assay at deep level. Replicate PCRs were loaded with around 280 ng DNA from unsorted PBMC, around 28,000 T cell genomes. Only in-frame clones appear in the TCRdb table, and some are missing; sequencing was by immunoSEQ multiplex PCR. The sample shows 450,000 to 500,000 clones, 70% to 80% of them seen only once.

The V call is TRBV19, the J call TRBJ1-2, with D perhaps matching TRBD1 (5 bases). The sample comprised PBMCs. The sequence was obtained from a woman aged 40 to 50 in good health. Some clones in this sample may be carry-over from other donors' samples. The CDR3 DNA reads as TGTGCCAGTACCCCGACAGAGGCTAACTATGGCTACACCTTC. Encoded protein: CASTPTEANYGYTF.